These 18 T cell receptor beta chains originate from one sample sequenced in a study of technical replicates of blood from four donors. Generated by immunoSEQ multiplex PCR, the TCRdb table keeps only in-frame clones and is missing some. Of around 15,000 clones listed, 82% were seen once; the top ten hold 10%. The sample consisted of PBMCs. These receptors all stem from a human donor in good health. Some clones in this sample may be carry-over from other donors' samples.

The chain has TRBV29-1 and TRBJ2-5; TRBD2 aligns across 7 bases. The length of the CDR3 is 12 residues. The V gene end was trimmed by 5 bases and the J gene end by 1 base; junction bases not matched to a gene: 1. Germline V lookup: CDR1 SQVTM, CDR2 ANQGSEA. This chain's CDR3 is CSVREAQETQYF. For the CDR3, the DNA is TGCAGCGTTCGGGAGGCCCAAGAGACCCAGTACTTC. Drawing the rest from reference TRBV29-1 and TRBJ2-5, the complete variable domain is SAVISQKPSRDICQRGTSLTIQCQVDSQVTMMFWYRQQPGQSLTLIATANQGSEATYESGFVIDKFPISRPNLTFSTLTVSNMSPEDSSIYLCSVREAQETQYFGPGTRLLVL.

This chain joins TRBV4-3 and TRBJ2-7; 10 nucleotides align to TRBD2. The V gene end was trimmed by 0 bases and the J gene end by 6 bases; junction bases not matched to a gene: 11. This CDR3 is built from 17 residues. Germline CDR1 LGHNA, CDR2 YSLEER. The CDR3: CASSQEGGLAVRGEQYF. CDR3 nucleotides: TGCGCCAGCAGCCAAGAAGGTGGACTAGCGGTAAGGGGCGAGCAGTACTTC.

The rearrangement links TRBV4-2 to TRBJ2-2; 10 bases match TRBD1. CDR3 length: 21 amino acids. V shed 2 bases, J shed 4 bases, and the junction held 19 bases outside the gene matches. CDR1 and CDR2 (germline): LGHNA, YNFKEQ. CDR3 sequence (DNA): TGTGCCAGCAGCCAAATAACCCCCGGGACAGGGGCCCAATCGAGCACCGGGGAGCTGTTTTTT. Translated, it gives CASSQITPGTGAQSSTGELFF.

DNA for the CDR3: TGTGCCAGCAGTCCTAGCGGGGTTTACGAGCAGTACTTC. This codes for CASSPSGVYEQYF. This chain joins TRBV14 and TRBJ2-7; 9 nucleotides line up with TRBD2. Germline CDR1 and CDR2: SGHDN and FVKESK. The CDR3 has 13 residues. With 6 bases clipped from V and 4 bases from J, the junction kept 4 bases outside the gene matches.

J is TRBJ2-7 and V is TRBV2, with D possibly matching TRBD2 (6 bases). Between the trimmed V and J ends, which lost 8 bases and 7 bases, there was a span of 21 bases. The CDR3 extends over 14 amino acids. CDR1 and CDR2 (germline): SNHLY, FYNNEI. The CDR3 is CASHEQDYQGEQYF. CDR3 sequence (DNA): TGTGCCAGCCATGAGCAGGACTACCAAGGGGAGCAGTACTTC.

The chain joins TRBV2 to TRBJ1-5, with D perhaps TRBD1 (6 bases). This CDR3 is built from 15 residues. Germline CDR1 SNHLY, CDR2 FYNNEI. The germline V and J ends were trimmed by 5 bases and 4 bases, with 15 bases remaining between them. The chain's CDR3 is CASSSTTGSNQPQHF. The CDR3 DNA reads TGTGCCAGCAGTTCAACTACAGGGAGTAATCAGCCCCAGCATTTT.

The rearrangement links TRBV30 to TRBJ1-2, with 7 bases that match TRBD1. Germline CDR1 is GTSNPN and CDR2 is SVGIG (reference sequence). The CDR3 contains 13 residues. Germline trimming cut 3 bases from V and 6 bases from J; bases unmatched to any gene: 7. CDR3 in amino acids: CAWSQGGADGYTF. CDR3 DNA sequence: TGTGCCTGGAGCCAAGGGGGCGCCGATGGCTACACCTTC.

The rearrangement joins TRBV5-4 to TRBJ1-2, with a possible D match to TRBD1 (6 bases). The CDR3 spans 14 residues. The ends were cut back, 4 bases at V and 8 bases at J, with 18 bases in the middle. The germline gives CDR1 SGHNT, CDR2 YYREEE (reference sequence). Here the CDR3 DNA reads TGTGCCAGCAGCCATCGGACAGATCCCAAGGGCTACACCTTC. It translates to CASSHRTDPKGYTF.

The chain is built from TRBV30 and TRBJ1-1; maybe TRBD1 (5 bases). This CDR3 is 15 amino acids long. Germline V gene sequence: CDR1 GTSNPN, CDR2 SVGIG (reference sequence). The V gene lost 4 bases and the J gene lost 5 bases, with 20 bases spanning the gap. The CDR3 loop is CAWIAPRQGYTEAFF. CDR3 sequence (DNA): TGTGCCTGGATCGCCCCCCGGCAGGGCTATACTGAAGCTTTCTTT.

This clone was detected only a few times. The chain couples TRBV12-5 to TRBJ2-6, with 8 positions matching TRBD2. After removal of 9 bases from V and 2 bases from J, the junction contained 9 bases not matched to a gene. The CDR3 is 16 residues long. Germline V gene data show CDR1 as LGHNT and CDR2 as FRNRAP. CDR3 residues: CASMGGGIAGANVLTF. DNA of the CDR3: TGTGCTAGCATGGGCGGGGGGATTGCTGGGGCCAACGTCCTGACTTTC.

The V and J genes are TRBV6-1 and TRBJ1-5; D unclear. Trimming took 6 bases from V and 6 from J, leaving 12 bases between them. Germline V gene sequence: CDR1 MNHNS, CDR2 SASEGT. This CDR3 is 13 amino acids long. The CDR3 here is CASRERLTQPQHF. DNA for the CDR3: TGTGCCAGCAGAGAGAGGTTGACTCAGCCCCAGCATTTT.

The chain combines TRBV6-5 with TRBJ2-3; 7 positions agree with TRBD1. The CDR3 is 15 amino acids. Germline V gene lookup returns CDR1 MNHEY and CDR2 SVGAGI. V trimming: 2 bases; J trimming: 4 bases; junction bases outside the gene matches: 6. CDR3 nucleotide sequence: TGTGCCAGCAGTTACCACCGTCAGGGGGCAGATACGCAGTATTTT. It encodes CASSYHRQGADTQYF.

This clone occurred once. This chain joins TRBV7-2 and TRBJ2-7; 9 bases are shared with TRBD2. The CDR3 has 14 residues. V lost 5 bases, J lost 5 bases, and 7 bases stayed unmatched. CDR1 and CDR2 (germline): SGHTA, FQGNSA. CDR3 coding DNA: TGTGCCAGCAGCATTAGCGGGAGAATCCACGAGCAGTACTTC. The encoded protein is CASSISGRIHEQYF.

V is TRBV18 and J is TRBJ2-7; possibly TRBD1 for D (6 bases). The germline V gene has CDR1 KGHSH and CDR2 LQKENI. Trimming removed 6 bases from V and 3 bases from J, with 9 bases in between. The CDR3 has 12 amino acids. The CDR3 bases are TGTGCCAGCTCTCCGGACAGCTACGAGCAGTACTTC. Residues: CASSPDSYEQYF. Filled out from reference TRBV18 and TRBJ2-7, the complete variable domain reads NAGVMQNPRHLVRRRGQEARLRCSPMKGHSHVYWYRQLPEEGLKFMVYLQKENIIDESGMPKERFSAEFPKEGPSILRIQQVVRGDSAAYFCASSPDSYEQYFGPGTRLTVT.

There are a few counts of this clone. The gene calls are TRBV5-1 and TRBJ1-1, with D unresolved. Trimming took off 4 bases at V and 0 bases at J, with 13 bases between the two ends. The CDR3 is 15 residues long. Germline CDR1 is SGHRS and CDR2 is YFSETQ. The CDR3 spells CASSPEYILNTEAFF. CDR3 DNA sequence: TGCGCCAGCAGCCCCGAATACATATTGAACACTGAAGCTTTCTTT. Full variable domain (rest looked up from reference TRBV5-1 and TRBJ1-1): KAGVTQTPRYLIKTRGQQVTLSCSPISGHRSVSWYQQTPGQGLQFLFEYFSETQRNKGNFPGRFSGRQFSNSRSEMNVSTLELGDSALYLCASSPEYILNTEAFFGQGTRLTVV.

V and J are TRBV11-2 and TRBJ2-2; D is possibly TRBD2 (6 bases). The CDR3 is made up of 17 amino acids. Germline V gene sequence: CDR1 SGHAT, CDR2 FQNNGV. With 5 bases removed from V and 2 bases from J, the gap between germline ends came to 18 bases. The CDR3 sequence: CASSVRAGTLNTGELFF. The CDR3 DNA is TGTGCCAGCAGCGTGAGAGCCGGGACTCTTAACACCGGGGAGCTGTTTTTT.

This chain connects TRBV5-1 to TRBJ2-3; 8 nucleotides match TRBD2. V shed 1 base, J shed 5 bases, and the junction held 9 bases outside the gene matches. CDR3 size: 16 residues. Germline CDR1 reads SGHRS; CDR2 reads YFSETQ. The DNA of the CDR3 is TGCGCCAGCAGCTTGAGCGGGAGTTTTTTTCAAGATACGCAGTATTTT. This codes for CASSLSGSFFQDTQYF.

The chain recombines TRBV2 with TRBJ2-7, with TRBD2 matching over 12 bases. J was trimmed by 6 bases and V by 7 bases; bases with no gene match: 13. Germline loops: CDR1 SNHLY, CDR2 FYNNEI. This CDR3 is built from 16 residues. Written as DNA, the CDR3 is TGTGCCAGCAACCAAGCCTCTAGCGGGAGGGCTGGCGAGCAGTACTTC. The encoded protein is CASNQASSGRAGEQYF. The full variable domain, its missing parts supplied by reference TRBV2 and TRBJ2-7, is EPEVTQTPSHQVTQMGQEVILRCVPISNHLYFYWYRQILGQKVEFLVSFYNNEISEKSEIFDDQFSVERPDGSNFTLKIRSTKLEDSAMYFCASNQASSGRAGEQYFGPGTRLTVT.